The sequence of this T cell receptor (beta chain) was determined in a study of cytomegalovirus exposure and HLA in healthy donors. The study's findings and limits: While the bulk of TCR sequences proved rare, some public TCRs turned up in many donors. Reports state that TCR beta sequences accurately predicted most subjects' HLA-A and HLA-B alleles.

Primers: 60 Vbeta forward and 13 Jbeta reverse. The repertoire was sequenced with immunoSEQ multiplex PCR; TCRdb's copy has only in-frame clones and lacks some. The top ten clones hold 2.5% to 4% of a sample with some 150,000 clones, 60% to 85% of them seen once. Donors consisted of healthy bone marrow donors. Looked up from germline, CDR1 is MNHEY and CDR2 is SVGAGI. V lost 7 bases, J lost 4 bases, and 4 bases stayed unmatched. The CDR3 has 14 residues. Concerning this clone itself: Its antigen remains unknown.

Specimen: PBMCs. The chain links TRBV6-5 to TRBJ2-2; 9 positions agree with TRBD2. This clonotype was obtained from a female donor in good health and CMV-seronegative. The CDR3 bases are TGTGCCAGCATCGCAGCGGGGGGCACCGGGGAGCTGTTTTTT. Translation gives CASIAAGGTGELFF.